This T cell receptor beta chain is from a study of breast tumors, draining lymph nodes, adjacent tissues. MiXCR was run by TCRdb on the multiplex PCR reads, yielding one entry per CDR3 protein. The sample shows 47,000 or so distinct CDR3 sequences, 23% of them seen only once. This clonotype was seen at least ten times. Its antigen is currently unknown. Findings and caveats of the study: Findings are consistent with lymph node origin and intratumoral expansion of most tumor T cells.

CDR1 and CDR2 from the germline V gene are MGHRA and YSYEKL. Trimming removed 0 bases from V and 1 base from J, with 9 bases in between. CDR3 length: 15 residues. The V call is TRBV4-1, the J call TRBJ1-2; D unclear. The clonotype comes from a female donor with breast cancer. Some clones in this sample may be carry-over from other donors' samples. Sequences were obtained from breast tumor tissue. This CDR3 is CASSQDNKFNYGYTF. CDR3 sequence (DNA): TGCGCCAGCAGCCAAGATAACAAGTTTAACTATGGCTACACCTTC.